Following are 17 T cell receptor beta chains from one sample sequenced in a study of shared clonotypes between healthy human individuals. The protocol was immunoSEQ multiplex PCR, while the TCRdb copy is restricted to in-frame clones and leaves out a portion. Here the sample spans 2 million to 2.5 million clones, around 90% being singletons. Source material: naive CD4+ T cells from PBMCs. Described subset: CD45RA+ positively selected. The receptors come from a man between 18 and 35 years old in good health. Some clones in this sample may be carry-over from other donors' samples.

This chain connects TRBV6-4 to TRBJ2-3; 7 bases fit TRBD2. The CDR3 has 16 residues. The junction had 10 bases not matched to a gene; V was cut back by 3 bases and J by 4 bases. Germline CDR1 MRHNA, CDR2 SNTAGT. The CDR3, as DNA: TGTGCCAGCAGTGATCCAAATAGACTAGCTTCAGATACGCAGTATTTT. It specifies CASSDPNRLASDTQYF.

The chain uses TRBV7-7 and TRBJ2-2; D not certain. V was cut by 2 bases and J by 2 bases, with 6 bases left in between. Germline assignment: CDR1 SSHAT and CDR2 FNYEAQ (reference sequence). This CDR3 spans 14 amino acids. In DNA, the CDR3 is TGTGCCAGCAGCTTAATCCAAAACACCGGGGAGCTGTTTTTT. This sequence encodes CASSLIQNTGELFF.

Here the CDR3 DNA reads TGTGCCAGCAGTTCCCGCAGGGGTTTAGGAGAGACCCAGTACTTC. It yields the protein CASSSRRGLGETQYF. The rearrangement uses TRBV28 and TRBJ2-5; D might be TRBD1 (6 bases). Looked up from germline, CDR1 is MDHEN and CDR2 is SYDVKM. The V end was cut by 4 bases, the J end by 4 bases, with 16 bases between. There are 15 residues in the CDR3.

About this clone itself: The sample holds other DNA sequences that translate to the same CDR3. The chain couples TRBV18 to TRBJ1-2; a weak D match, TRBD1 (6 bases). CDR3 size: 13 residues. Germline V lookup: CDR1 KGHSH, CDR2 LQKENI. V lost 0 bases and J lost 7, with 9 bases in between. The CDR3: CASSPPDRSGYTF. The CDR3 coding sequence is TGTGCCAGCTCACCACCCGACAGGTCTGGCTACACCTTC. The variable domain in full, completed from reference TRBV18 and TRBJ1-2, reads NAGVMQNPRHLVRRRGQEARLRCSPMKGHSHVYWYRQLPEEGLKFMVYLQKENIIDESGMPKERFSAEFPKEGPSILRIQQVVRGDSAAYFCASSPPDRSGYTFGSGTRLTVV.

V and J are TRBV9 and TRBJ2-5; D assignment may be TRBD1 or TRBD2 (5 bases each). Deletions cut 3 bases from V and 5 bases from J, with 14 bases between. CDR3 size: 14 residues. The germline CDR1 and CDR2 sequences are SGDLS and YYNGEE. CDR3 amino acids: CASSGTGSGETQYF. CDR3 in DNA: TGTGCCAGCAGCGGGACTGGCTCAGGGGAGACCCAGTACTTC.

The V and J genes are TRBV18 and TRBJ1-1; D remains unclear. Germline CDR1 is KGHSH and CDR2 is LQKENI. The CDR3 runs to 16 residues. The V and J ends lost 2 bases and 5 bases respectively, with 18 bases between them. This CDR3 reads CASSPIPPGDWTEAFF. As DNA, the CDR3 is TGTGCCAGCTCACCAATACCGCCCGGGGATTGGACTGAAGCTTTCTTT.

For the CDR3, the DNA is TGTGCCAGCAGCCCCCGCCCGGTTCGGAATCTCGTCTACAATGAGCAGTTCTTC. As protein: CASSPRPVRNLVYNEQFF. J is TRBJ2-1 and V is TRBV7-7; D is uncertain. The V end was cut by 5 bases, the J end by 3 bases, with 23 bases between. Germline assignment: CDR1 SSHAT and CDR2 FNYEAQ (reference sequence). The length of the CDR3 is 18 residues.

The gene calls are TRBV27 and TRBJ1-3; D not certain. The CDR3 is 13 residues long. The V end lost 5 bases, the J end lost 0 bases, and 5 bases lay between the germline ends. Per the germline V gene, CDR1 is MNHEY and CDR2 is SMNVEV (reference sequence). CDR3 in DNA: TGTGCCAGCAGTCCGAACTCTGGAAACACCATATATTTT. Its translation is CASSPNSGNTIYF.

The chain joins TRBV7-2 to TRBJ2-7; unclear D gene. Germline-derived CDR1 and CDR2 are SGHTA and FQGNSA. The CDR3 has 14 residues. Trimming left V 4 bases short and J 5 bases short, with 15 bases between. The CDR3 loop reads CASSSGLVPNEQYF. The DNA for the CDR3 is TGTGCCAGCAGCTCCGGCCTTGTTCCCAACGAGCAGTACTTC.

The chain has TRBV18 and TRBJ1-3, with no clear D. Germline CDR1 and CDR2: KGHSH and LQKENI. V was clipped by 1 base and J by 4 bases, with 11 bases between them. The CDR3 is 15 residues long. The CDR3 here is CASSPLPLSGNTIYF. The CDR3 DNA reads TGTGCCAGCTCACCACTACCCCTCTCCGGAAACACCATATATTTT. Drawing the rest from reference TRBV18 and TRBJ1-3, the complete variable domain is NAGVMQNPRHLVRRRGQEARLRCSPMKGHSHVYWYRQLPEEGLKFMVYLQKENIIDESGMPKERFSAEFPKEGPSILRIQQVVRGDSAAYFCASSPLPLSGNTIYFGEGSWLTVV.

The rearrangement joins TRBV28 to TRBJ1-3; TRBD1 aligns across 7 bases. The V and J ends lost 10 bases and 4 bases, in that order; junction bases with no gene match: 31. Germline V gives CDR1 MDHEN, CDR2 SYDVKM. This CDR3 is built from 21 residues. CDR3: CATRSGGLPGQILTGGNTIYF. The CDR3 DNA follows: TGTGCCACCCGATCTGGGGGCCTACCGGGACAGATTTTAACGGGGGGAAACACCATATATTTT.

DNA of the CDR3: TGTGCCATCAGTAGGACTCTCAACGAGGATAATGAGCAGTTCTTC. This codes for CAISRTLNEDNEQFF. The V call is TRBV10-3, the J call TRBJ2-1, with a possible D match to TRBD2 (5 bases). CDR3 length: 15 residues. CDR1 and CDR2 from the germline V gene are ENHRY and SYGVKD. V dropped 5 bases and J dropped 7 bases, with 18 bases sitting between them.

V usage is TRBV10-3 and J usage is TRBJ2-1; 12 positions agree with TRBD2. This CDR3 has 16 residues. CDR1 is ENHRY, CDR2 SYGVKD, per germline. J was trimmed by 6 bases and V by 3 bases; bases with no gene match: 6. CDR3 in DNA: TGTGCCATCAGTGACTGGGCTAGCGGGAGGGCCAATGAGCAGTTCTTC. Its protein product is CAISDWASGRANEQFF.

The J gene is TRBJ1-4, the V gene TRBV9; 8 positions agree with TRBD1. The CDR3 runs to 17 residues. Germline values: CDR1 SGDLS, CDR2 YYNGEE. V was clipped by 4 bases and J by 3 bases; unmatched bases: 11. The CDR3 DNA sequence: TGTGCCAGCAGCAAAATCGGACAGGGTACGGCTAATGAAAAACTGTTTTTT. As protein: CASSKIGQGTANEKLFF. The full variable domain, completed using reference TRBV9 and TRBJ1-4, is DSGVTQTPKHLITATGQRVTLRCSPRSGDLSVYWYQQSLDQGLQFLIQYYNGEERAKGNILERFSAQQFPDLHSELNLSSLELGDSALYFCASSKIGQGTANEKLFFGSGTQLSVL.

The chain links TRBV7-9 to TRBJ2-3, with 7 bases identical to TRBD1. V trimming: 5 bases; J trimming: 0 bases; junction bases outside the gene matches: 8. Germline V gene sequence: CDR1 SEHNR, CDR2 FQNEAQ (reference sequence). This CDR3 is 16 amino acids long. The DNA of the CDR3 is TGTGCCAGCAGCGACCGGACAGGATCTAGCACAGATACGCAGTATTTT. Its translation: CASSDRTGSSTDTQYF.

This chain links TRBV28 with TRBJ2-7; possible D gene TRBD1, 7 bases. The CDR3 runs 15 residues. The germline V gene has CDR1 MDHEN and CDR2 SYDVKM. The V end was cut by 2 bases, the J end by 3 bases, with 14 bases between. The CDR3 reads CASSLHAGGNYEQYF. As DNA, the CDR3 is TGTGCCAGCAGTTTACACGCAGGGGGGAACTACGAGCAGTACTTC.

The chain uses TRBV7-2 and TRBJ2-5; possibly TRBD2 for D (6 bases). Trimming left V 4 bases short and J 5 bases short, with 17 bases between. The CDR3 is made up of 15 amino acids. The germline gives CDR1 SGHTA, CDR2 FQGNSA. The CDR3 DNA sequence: TGTGCCAGCAGCTCGGGGGTCGGACGGGACGAGACCCAGTACTTC. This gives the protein CASSSGVGRDETQYF.